The entry that follows covers one T cell receptor (beta chain) sequence. This CDR3 contains 15 residues. Trimming took 2 bases from V and 5 from J; bases not matched to a gene: 5. In germline, CDR1 is SGHDT, CDR2 YYEEEE. The data were taken from a study of blood T cell repertoires in COVID-19. Clones were read by immunoSEQ multiplex PCR, and TCRdb kept only the in-frame ones, dropping some. The sample shows over 200,000 clones, around 86% of them seen only once. The sequence was collected from a man aged 18-30 years who had recovered from COVID-19. The chain couples TRBV5-6 to TRBJ1-5; 9 positions match TRBD1. The sample comprised PBMCs or T cells enriched from blood (not recorded which). The chain's CDR3 is CASSLQGARDQPQHF. The CDR3 DNA follows: TGTGCCAGCAGCTTACAGGGGGCGCGGGATCAGCCCCAGCATTTT.